The sequence of this T cell receptor (beta chain) was determined in a study of blood T cell repertoires in COVID-19 (dated by TCRdb to 2020 to 2022). Notes on the research overall: Samples from collaborators originated in the United States, Italy and Spain and spanned both the acute and convalescent phases of COVID-19. The samples were drawn from the first 160 participants of the ongoing ImmuneRACE study and from over a thousand subjects provided by 6 global collaborators. The material from the prospective study consisted of cDNA or gDNA derived from T cells, B-cell-depleted T cells, or PBMCs. Nearly every sample came with metadata listing a de-identified subject ID, COVID-19 status, age in years and sex. HLA class I and class II types, where available, came from metadata supplied by the sample provider rather than from assay-based typing. The repertoires were released in a freely available public database intended as a resource for research on the immune response to SARS-CoV-2. The dataset comprised deeply sampled blood TCRbeta repertoires from subjects exposed to, actively infected with, or recovered from COVID-19. Broad study findings and their caveats: How much clinical and demographic metadata was included differed by source and by participant, and the metadata was provided uncurated.

As to this clone: Its antigen is unknown. Base-call qualities are not available, and no considerably larger clone is one nucleotide away.

The collaborating institutions used their own protocols to collect whole blood in K2EDTA tubes. Collaborator samples were shipped for TCRbeta analysis as frozen whole blood, isolated PBMCs, or DNA extracted from either sample type. TCRbeta CDR3 regions were amplified from genomic DNA using the immunoSEQ Assay, a bias-controlled multiplex PCR. In the original analysis: Within the assay, amplification of reference gene primers was used to estimate how many nucleated cells each sample contained. To quantify the absolute abundance of each unique TCRbeta CDR3 rearrangement, sequence reads were collapsed and filtered. For each sample, productive Simpson clonality was calculated as the square root of Simpson's diversity index over productive rearrangements. TCRdb's version of the immuneACCESS table is confined to in-frame rearrangements and falls short of the full clone set. An unresolved V gene accounts for under half of the shortfall where checked; the remainder is of unknown origin. The DNA gave D and trimming, while V, J and clone size come from that table. This sample is represented by over 100,000 clones; 82% of them were singletons. The ten largest clones take up 7.9% of the sample.

Sequenced input: peripheral blood. The source of this sequence is a man aged 65 to 85 with acute or convalescent COVID-19.

The CDR3 here reads CASSPLTGTHYEQYF. The DNA sequence is as follows: TGTGCCAGCTCACCGCTCACCGGGACACACTACGAGCAGTACTTC. The receptor chain draws on TRBV18 and TRBJ2-7; D gene: possibly TRBD1, on 6 matching bases. Trimming costs V 3 bases and J 3 bases, and their ends lie 15 bases apart. Counted from cysteine to phenylalanine, this CDR3 has 15 amino acids. Only the CDR3 DNA is retained, 45 bases long and in frame from the first base. Based on the germline V gene, the CDR1 and CDR2 sequences are KGHSH and LQKENI. Beyond the CDR3, the reference TRBV18 and TRBJ2-7 genes provide the residues; the full variable domain reads: NAGVMQNPRHLVRRRGQEARLRCSPMKGHSHVYWYRQLPEEGLKFMVYLQKENIIDESGMPKERFSAEFPKEGPSILRIQQVVRGDSAAYFCASSPLTGTHYEQYFGPGTRLTVT.